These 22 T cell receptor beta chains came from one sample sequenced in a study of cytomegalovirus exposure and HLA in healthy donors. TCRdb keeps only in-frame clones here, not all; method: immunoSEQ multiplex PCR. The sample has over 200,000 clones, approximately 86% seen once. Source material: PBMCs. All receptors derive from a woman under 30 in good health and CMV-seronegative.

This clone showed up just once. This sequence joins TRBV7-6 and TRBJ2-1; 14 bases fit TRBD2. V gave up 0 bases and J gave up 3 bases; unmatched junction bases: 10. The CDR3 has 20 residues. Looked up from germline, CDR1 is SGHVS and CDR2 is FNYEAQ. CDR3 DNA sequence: TGTGCCAGCAGCTTAGCTGGGGGGACTAGCGGGAGAGAAGTCTACAATGAGCAGTTCTTC. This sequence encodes CASSLAGGTSGREVYNEQFF. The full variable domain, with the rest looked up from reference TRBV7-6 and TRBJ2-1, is GAGVSQSPRYKVTKRGQDVALRCDPISGHVSLYWYRQALGQGPEFLTYFNYEAQQDKSGLPNDRFSAERPEGSISTLTIQRTEQRDSAMYRCASSLAGGTSGREVYNEQFFGPGTRLTVL.

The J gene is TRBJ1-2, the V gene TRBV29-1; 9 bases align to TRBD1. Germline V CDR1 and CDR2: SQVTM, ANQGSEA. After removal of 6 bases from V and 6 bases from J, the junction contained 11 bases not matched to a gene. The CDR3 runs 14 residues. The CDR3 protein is CSVQIQGQGDGYTF. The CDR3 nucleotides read TGCAGCGTGCAAATCCAGGGACAGGGCGATGGCTACACCTTC.

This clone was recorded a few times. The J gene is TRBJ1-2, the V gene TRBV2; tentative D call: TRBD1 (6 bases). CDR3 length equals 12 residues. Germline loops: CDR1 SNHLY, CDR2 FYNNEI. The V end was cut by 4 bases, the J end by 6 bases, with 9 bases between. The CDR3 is CASSVQGNGYTF. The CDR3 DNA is TGTGCCAGCAGTGTCCAGGGGAATGGCTACACCTTC.

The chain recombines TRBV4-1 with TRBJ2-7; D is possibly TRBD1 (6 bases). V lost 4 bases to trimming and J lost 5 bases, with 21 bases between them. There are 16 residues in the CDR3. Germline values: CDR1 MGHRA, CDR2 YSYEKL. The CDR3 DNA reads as TGCGCCAGCAGCCGAGACGGTATGACAGGTCTTGACGAGCAGTACTTC. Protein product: CASSRDGMTGLDEQYF.

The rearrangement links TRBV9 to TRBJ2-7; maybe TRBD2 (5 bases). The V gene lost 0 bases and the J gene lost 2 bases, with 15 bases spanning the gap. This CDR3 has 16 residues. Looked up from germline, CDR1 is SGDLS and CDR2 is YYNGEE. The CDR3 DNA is TGTGCCAGCAGCGTAGCTACCAGCGGAAATACCTACGAGCAGTACTTC. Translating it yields CASSVATSGNTYEQYF.

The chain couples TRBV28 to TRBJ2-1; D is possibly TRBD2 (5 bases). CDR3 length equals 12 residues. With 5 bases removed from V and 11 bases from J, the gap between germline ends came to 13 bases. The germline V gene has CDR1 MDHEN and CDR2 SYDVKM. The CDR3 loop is CASSPTSSKQFF. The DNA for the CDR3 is TGTGCCAGCAGTCCCACTTCTAGCAAGCAGTTCTTC.

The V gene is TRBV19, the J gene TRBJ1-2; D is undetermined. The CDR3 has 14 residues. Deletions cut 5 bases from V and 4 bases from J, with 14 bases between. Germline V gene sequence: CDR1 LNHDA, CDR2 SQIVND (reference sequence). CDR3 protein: CASSPHNPVYGYTF. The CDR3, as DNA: TGTGCCAGTAGTCCCCACAATCCCGTCTATGGCTACACCTTC.

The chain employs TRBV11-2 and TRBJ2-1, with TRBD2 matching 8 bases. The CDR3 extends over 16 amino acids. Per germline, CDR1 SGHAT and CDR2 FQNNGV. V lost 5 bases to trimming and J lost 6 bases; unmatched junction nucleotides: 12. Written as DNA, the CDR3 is TGTGCCAGCAGCCACTTTACTAGCGGAGGGCGCAATGAGCAGTTCTTC. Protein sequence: CASSHFTSGGRNEQFF.

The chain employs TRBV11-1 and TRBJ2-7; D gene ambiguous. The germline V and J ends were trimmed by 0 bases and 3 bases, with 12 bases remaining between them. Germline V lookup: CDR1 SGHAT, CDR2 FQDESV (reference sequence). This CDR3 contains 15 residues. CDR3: CASSLAEFSSYEQYF. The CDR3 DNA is TGTGCCAGCAGCTTAGCGGAGTTTAGCAGCTACGAGCAGTACTTC.

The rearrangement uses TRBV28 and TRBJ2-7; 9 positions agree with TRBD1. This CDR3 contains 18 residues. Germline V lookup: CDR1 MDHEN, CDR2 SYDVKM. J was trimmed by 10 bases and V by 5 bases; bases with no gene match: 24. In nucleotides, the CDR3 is TGTGCCAGCAGTCCCCTAAAAGGACAGGGGAGGCTAGAGGGGGAACAGTACTTC. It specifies CASSPLKGQGRLEGEQYF. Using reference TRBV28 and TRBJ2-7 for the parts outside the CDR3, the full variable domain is DVKVTQSSRYLVKRTGEKVFLECVQDMDHENMFWYRQDPGLGLRLIYFSYDVKMKEKGDIPEGYSVSREKKERFSLILESASTNQTSMYLCASSPLKGQGRLEGEQYFGPGTRLTVT.

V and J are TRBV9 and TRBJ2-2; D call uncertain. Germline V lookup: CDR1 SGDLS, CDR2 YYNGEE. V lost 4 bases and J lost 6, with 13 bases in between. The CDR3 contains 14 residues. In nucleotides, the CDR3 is TGTGCCAGCAGCTCGTCGGCGGTCCCCGGGGAGCTGTTTTTT. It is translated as CASSSSAVPGELFF.

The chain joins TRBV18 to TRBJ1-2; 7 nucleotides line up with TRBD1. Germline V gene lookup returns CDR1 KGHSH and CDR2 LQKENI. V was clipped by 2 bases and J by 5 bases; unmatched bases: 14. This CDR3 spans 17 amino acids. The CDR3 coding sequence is TGTGCCAGCTCACCATCCGCCTTGACAGGGCTAGATTATGGCTACACCTTC. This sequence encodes CASSPSALTGLDYGYTF. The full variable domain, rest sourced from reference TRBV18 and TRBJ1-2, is NAGVMQNPRHLVRRRGQEARLRCSPMKGHSHVYWYRQLPEEGLKFMVYLQKENIIDESGMPKERFSAEFPKEGPSILRIQQVVRGDSAAYFCASSPSALTGLDYGYTFGSGTRLTVV.

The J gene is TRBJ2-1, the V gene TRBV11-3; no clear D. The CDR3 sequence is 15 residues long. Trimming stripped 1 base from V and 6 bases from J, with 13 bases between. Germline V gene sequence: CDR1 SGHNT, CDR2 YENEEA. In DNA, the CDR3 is TGTGCCAGCAGCTTAGGCGTTAGCCTTCTCAATGAGCAGTTCTTC. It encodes CASSLGVSLLNEQFF.

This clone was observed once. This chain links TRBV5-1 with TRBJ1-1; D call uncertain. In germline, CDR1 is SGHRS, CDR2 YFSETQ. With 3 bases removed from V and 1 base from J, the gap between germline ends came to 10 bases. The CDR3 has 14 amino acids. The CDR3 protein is CASSSLPGNTEAFF. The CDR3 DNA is TGCGCCAGCAGCTCACTCCCAGGGAACACTGAAGCTTTCTTT.

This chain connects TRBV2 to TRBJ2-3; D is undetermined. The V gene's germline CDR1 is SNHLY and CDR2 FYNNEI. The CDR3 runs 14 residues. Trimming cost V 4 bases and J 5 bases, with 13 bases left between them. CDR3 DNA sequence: TGTGCCAGCAGTGTGCTAGAGAGTAAAGATACGCAGTATTTT. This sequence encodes CASSVLESKDTQYF.

CDR3 protein: CASRGGQANTGELFF. Written as DNA, the CDR3 is TGTGCCAGCAGAGGAGGACAGGCGAACACCGGGGAGCTGTTTTTT. The chain uses TRBV2 and TRBJ2-2; TRBD1 aligns across 7 bases. CDR3 length: 15 residues. Germline CDR1 is SNHLY and CDR2 is FYNNEI. V lost 6 bases to trimming and J lost 0 bases; unmatched junction nucleotides: 4.

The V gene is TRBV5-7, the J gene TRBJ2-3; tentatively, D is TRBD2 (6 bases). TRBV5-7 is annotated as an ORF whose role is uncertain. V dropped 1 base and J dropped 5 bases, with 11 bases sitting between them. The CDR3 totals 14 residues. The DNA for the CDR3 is TGTGCCAGCAGCTTGATCGCGGGGCTAGATACGCAGTATTTT. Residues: CASSLIAGLDTQYF.

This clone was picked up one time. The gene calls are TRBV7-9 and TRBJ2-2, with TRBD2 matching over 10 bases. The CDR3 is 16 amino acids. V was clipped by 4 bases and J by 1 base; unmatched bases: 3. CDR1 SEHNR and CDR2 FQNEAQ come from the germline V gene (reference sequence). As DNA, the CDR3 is TGTGCCAGCAGCTCTAGCGGGAGACAGAACACCGGGGAGCTGTTTTTT. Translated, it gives CASSSSGRQNTGELFF.

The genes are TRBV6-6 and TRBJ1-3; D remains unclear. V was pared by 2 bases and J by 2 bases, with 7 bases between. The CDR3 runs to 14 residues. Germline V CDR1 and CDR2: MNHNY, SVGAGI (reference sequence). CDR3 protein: CASSYAEPGNTIYF. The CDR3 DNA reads TGTGCCAGCAGTTACGCGGAACCTGGAAACACCATATATTTT.

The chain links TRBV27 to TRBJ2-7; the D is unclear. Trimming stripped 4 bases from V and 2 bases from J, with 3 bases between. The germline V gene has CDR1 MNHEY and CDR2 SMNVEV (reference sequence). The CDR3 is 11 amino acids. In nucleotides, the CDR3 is TGTGCCAGCAGTTCCGCCTACGAGCAGTACTTC. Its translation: CASSSAYEQYF.

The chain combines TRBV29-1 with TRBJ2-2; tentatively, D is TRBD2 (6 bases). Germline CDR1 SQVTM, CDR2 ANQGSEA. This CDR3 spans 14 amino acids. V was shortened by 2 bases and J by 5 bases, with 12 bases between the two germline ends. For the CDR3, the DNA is TGCAGCGTTGAAATGTCTAGCGCAACCGGGGAGCTGTTTTTT. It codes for CSVEMSSATGELFF.

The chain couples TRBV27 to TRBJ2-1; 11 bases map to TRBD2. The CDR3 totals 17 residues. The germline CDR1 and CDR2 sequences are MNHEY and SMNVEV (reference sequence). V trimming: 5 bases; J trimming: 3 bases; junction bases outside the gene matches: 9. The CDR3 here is CASSPPWLAGGYNEQFF. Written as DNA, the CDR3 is TGTGCCAGCAGTCCCCCGTGGCTAGCGGGAGGCTACAATGAGCAGTTCTTC.